This entry lists 16 T cell receptor beta chains sequenced from one sample in a study of blood T cell repertoires in COVID-19. TCRdb's copy holds only in-frame clones and misses some; the assay was immunoSEQ multiplex PCR. Of 35,000 to 50,000 clones detected, roughly 92% appear once; the ten largest clones hold 8% to 9.5%. Material: peripheral blood. These receptors originate from a man aged 45-65 years with active COVID-19.

The V and J genes are TRBV6-5 and TRBJ2-7; no definite D call. V lost 6 bases and J 3 bases, leaving 12 bases between the germline ends. The CDR3 length is 13 residues. Germline assignment: CDR1 MNHEY and CDR2 SVGAGI. The CDR3 DNA reads as TGTGCCAGCAGCTCCCCCAACGGCTACGAGCAGTACTTC. Residues: CASSSPNGYEQYF.

J is TRBJ2-7 and V is TRBV21-1; TRBD1, the D gene given by the table, was not confirmed from the DNA. TRBV21-1 is reported as a pseudogene. The CDR3 loop spans 14 amino acids. Here the CDR3 reads CASSRDRDSYEQYF. The DNA of the CDR3 is TGTGCCAGCAGCAGGGACAGGGACTCCTACGAGCAGTACTTC.

This chain connects TRBV24-1 to TRBJ2-1, with 11 bases identical to TRBD2. CDR3 length: 19 residues. With 0 bases clipped from V and 9 bases from J, the junction kept 15 bases outside the gene matches. In germline, CDR1 is KGHDR, CDR2 SFDVKD. The CDR3 DNA reads TGTGCCACCAGTGATTTGGCCTTAGCGGGAGGGCCCGGGTTTATTGAGCAGTTCTTC. This translates into CATSDLALAGGPGFIEQFF.

This chain joins TRBV5-1 and TRBJ2-3, with 7 bases matching TRBD2. V shed 3 bases and J 5 bases; nucleotides not matched to a gene: 6. This CDR3 region has 14 residues. The V gene's germline CDR1 is SGHRS and CDR2 YFSETQ. The CDR3 loop is CASSSVAGRDTQYF. The CDR3 nucleotides read TGCGCCAGCAGCTCCGTAGCGGGCCGAGATACGCAGTATTTT.

The chain has TRBV3-1 (or the pseudogene TRBV3-2) and TRBJ2-1; TRBD2 matches at 14 bases. Germline V gene lookup returns CDR1 LGHDT and CDR2 YNNKEL (reference sequence). CDR3 length: 15 residues. The trim removed 1 base at V and 10 bases at J, leaving 3 bases unmatched. CDR3 loop: CASSQAGLAGEEQFF. In DNA, the CDR3 is TGTGCCAGCAGCCAAGCGGGACTAGCGGGAGAAGAGCAGTTCTTC.

This chain links TRBV19 with TRBJ1-1; perhaps TRBD1 as D (6 bases). This CDR3 spans 13 amino acids. Per germline, CDR1 LNHDA and CDR2 SQIVND (reference sequence). V was shortened by 8 bases and J by 0 bases, with 10 bases between the two germline ends. The CDR3 reads CASGDNMNTEAFF. The CDR3 region has the DNA TGTGCCAGTGGGGACAACATGAACACTGAAGCTTTCTTT.

V is TRBV30 and J is TRBJ1-1; D is perhaps TRBD1 (6 bases). Trimming left V 4 bases short and J 1 base short, with 10 bases between. Germline V gives CDR1 GTSNPN, CDR2 SVGIG (reference sequence). The CDR3 is 13 residues long. The DNA of the CDR3 is TGTGCCTGGATCAGGGGTGGGAACACTGAAGCTTTCTTT. This encodes CAWIRGGNTEAFF.

The chain joins TRBV6-5 to TRBJ1-1; 7 nucleotides line up with TRBD1. The germline V gene has CDR1 MNHEY and CDR2 SVGAGI. The V gene end was trimmed by 6 bases and the J gene end by 4 bases; junction bases not matched to a gene: 8. The CDR3 runs 14 residues. In DNA, the CDR3 is TGTGCCAGCAGCCACGACAGGGAAGGCACTGAAGCTTTCTTT. This encodes CASSHDREGTEAFF.

This clone was counted once. This chain uses TRBV2 with TRBJ2-7, with 8 nucleotides matching TRBD2. The CDR3 length is 14 residues. The V gene end was trimmed by 2 bases and the J gene end by 6 bases; junction bases not matched to a gene: 6. Per the germline V gene, CDR1 is SNHLY and CDR2 is FYNNEI. CDR3 amino acids: CASSELREVGEQYF. The CDR3 nucleotides read TGTGCCAGCAGTGAATTGCGGGAGGTTGGCGAGCAGTACTTC.

V usage is TRBV4-1 and J usage is TRBJ2-7; D uncertain. The germline gives CDR1 MGHRA, CDR2 YSYEKL. The V gene lost 0 bases and the J gene lost 9 bases, with 12 bases spanning the gap. The CDR3 is 13 residues long. CDR3 residues: CASSQEVSSVQYF. For the CDR3, the DNA is TGCGCCAGCAGCCAAGAGGTGAGCAGCGTGCAGTACTTC.

V is TRBV7-3 and J is TRBJ2-3; TRBD2 agrees at 8 bases. This CDR3 spans 16 amino acids. CDR1 and CDR2 from the germline V gene are SGHTA and FQGTGA. Trimming at V came to 5 bases and at J to 3 bases, leaving 10 bases not matched to a gene. CDR3 nucleotides: TGTGCCAGCAGCGAAAGGTCGGGAGGGAGGACAGATACGCAGTATTTT. The encoded protein is CASSERSGGRTDTQYF.

This rearrangement joins TRBV7-6 to TRBJ1-6; 9 bases align to TRBD1. The CDR3 runs 16 residues. Germline V gives CDR1 SGHVS, CDR2 FNYEAQ. The V and J ends lost 5 bases and 3 bases, in that order; junction bases with no gene match: 5. Here the CDR3 reads CASSPSGQGYNSPLHF. The CDR3 nucleotides read TGTGCCAGCAGCCCTTCGGGACAGGGCTATAATTCACCCCTCCACTTT.

This chain connects TRBV7-2 to TRBJ1-1, with 7 bases lining up with TRBD1. The CDR3 has 14 amino acids. After removal of 5 bases from V and 1 base from J, the junction contained 4 bases not matched to a gene. CDR1 is SGHTA, CDR2 FQGNSA, per germline. CDR3 residues: CASSVAGGNTEAFF. The CDR3 DNA reads as TGTGCCAGCAGCGTTGCAGGGGGGAACACTGAAGCTTTCTTT.

V is TRBV5-1 and J is TRBJ1-2, with 7 positions matching TRBD1. Per germline, CDR1 SGHRS and CDR2 YFSETQ. The CDR3 has 16 residues. V trimming: 0 bases; J trimming: 4 bases; junction bases outside the gene matches: 9. CDR3 sequence: CASSLADRAVVYGYTF. DNA of the CDR3: TGCGCCAGCAGCTTGGCCGACAGGGCGGTCGTCTATGGCTACACCTTC.

CDR3 in amino acids: CASSQALAGSLNTGELFF. The CDR3 coding sequence is TGTGCCAGCTCGCAAGCGCTAGCGGGAAGCCTGAACACCGGGGAGCTGTTTTTT. The chain carries TRBV18 and TRBJ2-2; TRBD2 matches 9 bases. This CDR3 has 18 residues. Per the germline V gene, CDR1 is KGHSH and CDR2 is LQKENI. V shed 6 bases and J 1 base; nucleotides not matched to a gene: 12.

The V call is TRBV6-5, the J call TRBJ1-2, with D possibly matching TRBD1 (6 bases). V was clipped by 6 bases and J by 6 bases, with 14 bases between them. The V gene's germline CDR1 is MNHEY and CDR2 SVGAGI. This CDR3 spans 13 amino acids. CDR3: CASRLPGGHGYTF. The CDR3 nucleotides are TGTGCCAGCAGACTCCCGGGGGGCCATGGCTACACCTTC.